This T cell receptor beta chain is from a study of response to subunit inactivated influenza vaccine. Whole-study results and caveats: Seasonal influenza vaccination, on each occasion, was suggested by the authors to recruit few new T cells.

This clonotype has ten or more counts. Its antigen is currently unknown. The length of the CDR3 is 12 residues. Germline trimming cut 4 bases from V and 6 bases from J; bases unmatched to any gene: 5. From germline, CDR1 is SQVTM and CDR2 ANQGSEA. TCRdb re-analysed the RT-PCR reads in MiXCR, keeping a single row per CDR3 protein. Of under 800,000 distinct CDR3 sequences in the sample, roughly 13% are singletons; the top ten hold 6.5% to 8.5%. The TCR sequence derives from a man aged 45 to 65 who received an inactivated influenza vaccine. This sample comprised PBMCs from blood, obtained 14 days before vaccination. V and J are TRBV29-1 and TRBJ2-7; 8 bases fit TRBD1. The DNA for the CDR3 is TGCAGCGTTGCCCTGACAGGGGTCGAGCAGTACTTC. Translated: CSVALTGVEQYF.